The 31 T cell receptor beta chains given below trace back to one sample, sequenced in a study of graft-versus-host responses after intestinal transplantation (TCRdb year 2021). Library preparation used the immunoSEQ multiplex PCR assay. The table was pulled from immuneACCESS by TCRdb, which kept in-frame rearrangements only. Such tables lose some clones; where checked, under half of the loss comes from unresolved V genes, and the rest has no known cause. The sample has approximately 99,000 clones on record, 91% of them singletons. The ten most abundant clones make up about 0.18% of the sample. The time point label on this specimen signifies: cells obtained before transplantation from donor or recipient. These receptors have no identified antigens. The sample consisted of unstimulated CD4+ T cells sorted from spleen or lymph node cells, taken before transplant. Every receptor here comes from a human donor who was the organ donor for an intestinal transplant.

This chain links TRBV5-6 with TRBJ1-2; D is uncertain. The V gene lost 5 bases and the J gene lost 0 bases, with 17 bases spanning the gap. The CDR3 is 16 residues long. The V gene's germline CDR1 is SGHDT and CDR2 YYEEEE. In DNA, the CDR3 is TGTGCCAGCAGGCCCGCCCTCAAACAACCTAACTATGGCTACACCTTC. Translation gives CASRPALKQPNYGYTF.

The rearrangement links TRBV4-2 to TRBJ1-1, with 12 positions matching TRBD1. After removal of 7 bases from V and 7 bases from J, the junction contained 10 bases not matched to a gene. CDR1 and CDR2 from the germline V gene are LGHNA and YNFKEQ. The CDR3 sequence is 15 residues long. CDR3 residues: CASTPRGTGGNEAFF. The CDR3 DNA is TGTGCCAGCACCCCAAGAGGGACAGGGGGCAATGAAGCTTTCTTT.

The chain has TRBV6-5 and TRBJ1-1, with D uncertain. The CDR3 loop spans 14 amino acids. V was shortened by 2 bases and J by 4 bases, with 11 bases between the two germline ends. Germline V gives CDR1 MNHEY, CDR2 SVGAGI. The CDR3 region is CASSYLHAGTEAFF. The CDR3 nucleotides read TGTGCCAGCAGTTACCTCCACGCGGGCACTGAAGCTTTCTTT.

In this sample, this clone turned up once. The chain employs TRBV4-1 and TRBJ1-1; D gene ambiguous. The germline V gene has CDR1 MGHRA and CDR2 YSYEKL. The CDR3 runs 14 residues. V lost 4 bases and J lost 5, with 14 bases in between. The CDR3 loop is CASSRNPGRTEAFF. CDR3 DNA: TGCGCCAGCAGCCGCAACCCTGGGAGGACTGAAGCTTTCTTT.

This clone came up once. V is TRBV5-1 and J is TRBJ2-5; the match to TRBD2 covers 11 bases. V lost 0 bases to trimming and J lost 2 bases; unmatched junction nucleotides: 12. CDR3 size: 19 residues. Germline V lookup: CDR1 SGHRS, CDR2 YFSETQ. CDR3: CASSLGQSSGGASQETQYF. CDR3 DNA: TGCGCCAGCAGCTTGGGGCAGAGTAGCGGGGGGGCTTCACAAGAGACCCAGTACTTC.

The CDR3 sequence is CASSYSGGVGTEAFF. The CDR3 DNA follows: TGTGCCAGCAGTTACTCAGGGGGCGTGGGCACTGAAGCTTTCTTT. The genes are TRBV6-6 and TRBJ1-1; 7 bases are a match to TRBD1. The V segment lost 0 bases and the J segment 4 bases; nucleotides outside the gene matches: 5. CDR3 length: 15 residues. The germline CDR1 and CDR2 sequences are MNHNY and SVGAGI (reference sequence).

The rearrangement uses TRBV7-2 and TRBJ2-7, with 7 bases identical to TRBD2. The CDR3 loop spans 15 amino acids. With V trimmed by 1 base and J by 1 base, 4 bases remained unmatched. CDR1 SGHTA and CDR2 FQGNSA come from the germline V gene. CDR3 sequence: CASSLERGPSYEQYF. Written as DNA, the CDR3 is TGTGCCAGCAGCTTAGAGCGGGGTCCTTCCTACGAGCAGTACTTC.

The J gene is TRBJ2-1, the V gene TRBV30; D is possibly TRBD1 (6 bases). The CDR3 is 13 amino acids. The V end was cut by 2 bases, the J end by 4 bases, with 9 bases between. CDR1 is GTSNPN and CDR2 is SVGIG in the germline V gene (reference sequence). CDR3 coding DNA: TGTGCCTGGAGTCCTACAGGGTACAATGAGCAGTTCTTC. This sequence encodes CAWSPTGYNEQFF.

The chain employs TRBV10-3 and TRBJ1-5; D perhaps matches TRBD1 (6 bases). Germline lookup yields CDR1 ENHRY and CDR2 SYGVKD. Trimming cost V 2 bases and J 7 bases, with 18 bases left between them. The CDR3 is 16 amino acids. The CDR3 loop reads CAISEEGGRLGQPQHF. CDR3 DNA sequence: TGTGCCATCAGTGAGGAGGGGGGGCGCCTCGGGCAGCCCCAGCATTTT.

The chain has TRBV10-3 and TRBJ2-7, with D uncertain. CDR1 is ENHRY, CDR2 SYGVKD, per germline. V was clipped by 0 bases and J by 7 bases, with 7 bases between them. The length of the CDR3 is 12 residues. In DNA form, the CDR3 reads TGTGCCATCAGTGAGTCTCACACAGAGCAGTACTTC. It specifies CAISESHTEQYF.

The CDR3 reads CASSPGDRVSLNTEAFF. CDR3 bases: TGCGCCAGCAGCCCTGGGGACAGGGTTTCTTTGAACACTGAAGCTTTCTTT. V usage is TRBV4-1 and J usage is TRBJ1-1, with 9 bases that match TRBD1. The length of the CDR3 is 17 residues. Germline CDR1 is MGHRA and CDR2 is YSYEKL. V shed 4 bases and J 0 bases; nucleotides not matched to a gene: 9.

The V gene is TRBV4-3, the J gene TRBJ1-1, with TRBD1 matching over 8 bases. After removal of 1 base from V and 3 bases from J, the junction contained 7 bases not matched to a gene. Per germline, CDR1 LGHNA and CDR2 YSLEER. This CDR3 contains 16 residues. The CDR3 DNA follows: TGCGCCAGCAGCCAAGGTAACAGGGGGGTGCACACTGAAGCTTTCTTT. It translates to CASSQGNRGVHTEAFF.

V and J are TRBV11-2 and TRBJ2-5, with 14 bases matching TRBD2. Germline loops: CDR1 SGHAT, CDR2 FQNNGV. The CDR3 extends over 17 amino acids. V shed 2 bases, J shed 5 bases, and the junction held 7 bases outside the gene matches. The CDR3 region has the DNA TGTGCCAGCAGCTTACGACTAGCGGGGGGGGTTGGTGAGACCCAGTACTTC. The encoded protein is CASSLRLAGGVGETQYF.

The chain employs TRBV4-2 and TRBJ2-1; D possibly corresponds to TRBD2 (5 bases). The germline V gene has CDR1 LGHNA and CDR2 YNFKEQ. V gave up 2 bases and J gave up 0 bases, with 17 bases separating them. CDR3 length: 18 residues. The CDR3 spells CASSQWRRLQSSYNEQFF. The CDR3 DNA reads as TGTGCCAGCAGCCAATGGAGGAGACTACAGAGCTCCTACAATGAGCAGTTCTTC.

This clone was seen a single time. Other DNA sequences of this sample code for an identical CDR3. This chain joins TRBV5-1 and TRBJ2-3; 8 nucleotides agree with TRBD1. The CDR3 consists of 14 residues. Germline values: CDR1 SGHRS, CDR2 YFSETQ. V was pared by 0 bases and J by 4 bases, with 1 base of the junction left unmatched. Here the CDR3 reads CASSLAGGADTQYF. The CDR3, as DNA: TGCGCCAGCAGCTTGGCAGGGGGCGCAGATACGCAGTATTTT.

V is TRBV18 and J is TRBJ2-5; TRBD2 might be the D (6 bases). TRBJ2-7 matches the DNA end more closely, so the J call is doubtful. Germline V CDR1 and CDR2: KGHSH, LQKENI. The CDR3 is made up of 14 amino acids. The CDR3 coding sequence is TGTGCCAGCTCACCATTAGCGGCTGGAGGCGAGCAGTACTTC. It is translated as CASSPLAAGGEQYF.

This clone was recorded once. Here the CDR3 DNA reads TGTGCCAGCAGTTTCTTGGACAGCATGATGAACACTGAAGCTTTCTTT. This encodes CASSFLDSMMNTEAFF. The genes are TRBV6-5 and TRBJ1-1, with D possibly matching TRBD1 (6 bases). This CDR3 is built from 16 residues. Trimming left V 4 bases short and J 0 bases short, with 15 bases between. Germline CDR1 and CDR2: MNHEY and SVGAGI.

This clone was seen just once. This rearrangement joins TRBV4-2 to TRBJ1-6; D unclear. Germline CDR1 reads LGHNA; CDR2 reads YNFKEQ. CDR3 size: 13 residues. The V gene lost 11 bases and the J gene lost 0 bases, with 8 bases spanning the gap. CDR3 in DNA: TGTGCCCAGGCCGTCTCCTATAATTCACCCCTCCACTTT. This codes for CAQAVSYNSPLHF.

V is TRBV2 and J is TRBJ1-2; 9 bases fit TRBD1. CDR1 is SNHLY and CDR2 is FYNNEI in the germline V gene. This CDR3 is 14 amino acids long. J was trimmed by 4 bases and V by 7 bases; bases with no gene match: 7. The CDR3 DNA sequence: TGTGCCAGCAAGGGGGACAGGGCGGTCTATGGCTACACCTTC. It yields the protein CASKGDRAVYGYTF.

The chain is built from TRBV27 and TRBJ1-2; the match to TRBD1 covers 8 bases. CDR1 is MNHEY and CDR2 is SMNVEV in the germline V gene (reference sequence). Trimming removed 0 bases from V and 5 bases from J; junction bases left unmatched: 11. This CDR3 contains 17 residues. This CDR3 reads CASSLSLGTGLLYGYTF. CDR3 bases: TGTGCCAGCAGTTTATCGTTGGGGACAGGTCTTCTGTATGGCTACACCTTC.

This chain connects TRBV11-1 to TRBJ2-3; 7 bases are shared with TRBD2. Germline-derived CDR1 and CDR2 are SGHAT and FQDESV (reference sequence). The CDR3 spans 13 residues. Trimming removed 4 bases from V and 6 bases from J; junction bases left unmatched: 4. The DNA of the CDR3 is TGTGCCAGCAGCTCGGGGGGAGGGGATACGCAGTATTTT. This translates into CASSSGGGDTQYF. Full variable domain (rest looked up from reference TRBV11-1 and TRBJ2-3): EAEVAQSPRYKITEKSQAVAFWCDPISGHATLYWYRQILGQGPELLVQFQDESVVDDSQLPKDRFSAERLKGVDSTLKIQPAELGDSAMYLCASSSGGGDTQYFGPGTRLTVL.

Of note for this clone: Germline is not matched at one junction end, which may reflect a read error. The J gene is TRBJ1-5, the V gene TRBV27; no clear D. CDR3 length equals 9 residues. Germline values: CDR1 MNHEY, CDR2 SMNVEV (reference sequence). CDR3 nucleotides: TGTGCCAGCATACTAAACGGGTTTTTT. Translating it yields CASILNGFF.

The chain links TRBV18 to TRBJ1-1; TRBD1 matches 9 bases. J lost 4 bases, V lost 6 bases, and 6 bases had no gene match. CDR3 length: 14 amino acids. Germline assignment: CDR1 KGHSH and CDR2 LQKENI. The CDR3 protein is CASSLRTGATEAFF. The CDR3 nucleotides are TGTGCCAGCTCCCTTAGGACAGGGGCCACTGAAGCTTTCTTT.

The rearrangement uses TRBV7-9 and TRBJ2-2; D is possibly TRBD1 (5 bases). V lost 5 bases, J lost 4 bases, and 14 bases lay in between. CDR1 is SEHNR, CDR2 FQNEAQ, per germline (reference sequence). This CDR3 has 15 amino acids. CDR3 DNA: TGTGCCAGCAGCCCCACCAGGGCCGCCACCGGGGAGCTGTTTTTT. As protein: CASSPTRAATGELFF.

This clone was observed a few times. The chain employs TRBV5-4 and TRBJ1-1, with D uncertain. The CDR3 runs to 13 residues. The germline CDR1 and CDR2 sequences are SGHNT and YYREEE (reference sequence). V shed 5 bases and J shed 1 base, with 9 bases lying between them. The CDR3 DNA follows: TGTGCCAGCAGTATAACACCGAACACTGAAGCTTTCTTT. Protein: CASSITPNTEAFF.

The chain carries TRBV6-1 and TRBJ2-3, with TRBD1 matching over 7 bases. The J segment lost 4 bases and the V segment lost 6 bases, leaving 7 bases of the junction unmatched. This CDR3 is 14 amino acids long. Germline V gives CDR1 MNHNS, CDR2 SASEGT. As DNA, the CDR3 is TGTGCCAGCAGCCCGACAGGGAGAGCAGATACGCAGTATTTT. Protein sequence: CASSPTGRADTQYF.

The rearrangement joins TRBV7-9 to TRBJ2-5; tentative D call: TRBD1 (5 bases). Germline values: CDR1 SEHNR, CDR2 FQNEAQ (reference sequence). Trimming pared 5 bases from V and 9 bases from J, leaving 22 bases between. CDR3 length: 15 amino acids. The CDR3 is CASSTRTRGAVAQYF. CDR3 nucleotide sequence: TGTGCCAGCAGCACGAGGACAAGGGGTGCTGTGGCCCAGTACTTC.

This chain links TRBV7-2 with TRBJ2-5; tentative D call: TRBD2 (7 bases). Germline V gene data show CDR1 as SGHTA and CDR2 as FQGNSA. CDR3 length: 13 amino acids. Trimming removed 6 bases from V and 2 bases from J, with 10 bases in between. The CDR3 DNA sequence: TGTGCCAGCAGAGGGGGGGGGCAAGAGACCCAGTACTTC. This sequence encodes CASRGGGQETQYF.

This clone was seen only once. The chain couples TRBV4-1 to TRBJ1-5; D is possibly TRBD1 (5 bases). The CDR3 has 16 residues. Trimming cost V 1 base and J 6 bases, with 16 bases left between them. The V gene's germline CDR1 is MGHRA and CDR2 YSYEKL. In nucleotides, the CDR3 is TGCGCCAGCAGCCAAGCAGGGTCGCGTATTAGTCAGCCCCAGCATTTT. This gives the protein CASSQAGSRISQPQHF.

V is TRBV11-2 and J is TRBJ2-1; 14 bases agree with TRBD2. Germline V gene lookup returns CDR1 SGHAT and CDR2 FQNNGV. V dropped 5 bases and J dropped 0; count of bases not matched to a gene: 9. The CDR3 has 19 amino acids. The CDR3 DNA follows: TGTGCCAGCAGCGGACGACTAGCGGGGGGGAGGAGCTCCTACAATGAGCAGTTCTTC. Translating it yields CASSGRLAGGRSSYNEQFF.

The V gene is TRBV7-3, the J gene TRBJ2-1, with 7 bases aligning to TRBD2. This CDR3 spans 14 amino acids. Germline V CDR1 and CDR2: SGHTA, FQGTGA. V shed 4 bases, J shed 5 bases, and the junction held 5 bases outside the gene matches. The CDR3 DNA is TGTGCCAGCAGCTCGAAGCGGGGAGACAATGAGCAGTTCTTC. It specifies CASSSKRGDNEQFF.